The clone carrying this TCR beta chain was counted once. The sample belongs to a study of shared clonotypes between healthy human individuals. Every immunoSEQ plate was one replicate of a subset's evenly spread DNA. Measured with immunoSEQ multiplex PCR; TCRdb has only the in-frame clones, and not every one. The table lists 2 million to 3 million clones, 90% to 95% of them singletons. CDR1 SGHRS and CDR2 YFSETQ come from the germline V gene. The CDR3 spans 14 residues. The ends lost 6 bases at V and 4 bases at J; junction bases unmatched: 6. This TCR was recovered from a man aged 18 to 30 in good health. Some clones in this sample may be carry-over from other donors' samples. Sequenced: naive CD4+ T cells from PBMCs. Subset reported: CD45RA+ positively selected. The V call is TRBV5-1, the J call TRBJ2-3; the match to TRBD2 covers 9 bases. The CDR3 loop is CASNVAGVADTQYF. The CDR3 DNA is TGCGCCAGCAACGTAGCGGGAGTCGCAGATACGCAGTATTTT. The full variable domain, in which reference TRBV5-1 and TRBJ2-3 provide the parts outside the CDR3, is KAGVTQTPRYLIKTRGQQVTLSCSPISGHRSVSWYQQTPGQGLQFLFEYFSETQRNKGNFPGRFSGRQFSNSRSEMNVSTLELGDSALYLCASNVAGVADTQYFGPGTRLTVL.